The TCR beta chain described here comes from a study of T-cell reconstitution after alpha-beta-depleted transplantation in children. The TCRbeta library was prepared with unique molecular identifiers. TCRdb independently ran MiXCR on the PCR reads; one entry per CDR3 protein. The sample consists of about 640,000 distinct CDR3 sequences, roughly 15% of them appearing once. Trimming removed 3 bases from V and 1 base from J, with 10 bases in between. Germline assignment: CDR1 SGHTA and CDR2 FQGNSA. This CDR3 comprises 15 residues. The starting material was PBMCs from the stem cell graft donor, obtained from the stem cell graft. The source is a human donor who donated a stem cell graft to a child with acute myeloid leukemia. This chain uses TRBV7-2 with TRBJ1-5; perhaps TRBD1 as D (6 bases). Written as DNA, the CDR3 is TGTGCCAGCAGCTTGGAGAGGGGGAGCAATCAGCCCCAGCATTTT. It encodes CASSLERGSNQPQHF.